Listed below are T cell receptor beta chains from one sample, sequenced in a study of T cell repertoires in cytomegalovirus infection. These receptors' targets are unknown. TCRdb called the reads again in MiXCR, with one record for every CDR3 protein. This repertoire shows some 62,000 distinct CDR3 sequences, 20% found once; its top ten account for around 70%. The sequencing used CD8+ T cells from cultured PBMCs, collected from culture after CMV antigen stimulation. The receptors stem from a human donor in good health (CMV status not recorded). Some clones in this sample may be carry-over from other donors' samples. The CDR3 runs from the conserved cysteine through the conserved F or W. Each record gives: J gene, V gene, D gene, clone size, CDR3 protein, CDR3 DNA. D genes are given only for firm matches. The listing skips clone size in some rows; elsewhere it reads once, few, many or a size class.

j_call: TRBJ2-7
v_call: TRBV7-9
d_call: -
clone_size: -
cdr3_aa: CASSLGLPRSYEQYF
cdr3_nt: TGTGCCAGCAGCTTAGGGCTCCCTCGCTCCTACGAGCAGTACTTC

j_call: TRBJ1-2
v_call: TRBV7-9
d_call: -
clone_size: -
cdr3_aa: CASSPPDVHYGYTF
cdr3_nt: TGTGCCAGCAGCCCCCCGGACGTCCACTATGGCTACACCTTC

j_call: TRBJ2-5
v_call: TRBV7-9
d_call: -
clone_size: -
cdr3_aa: CASSLATGKETQYF
cdr3_nt: TGTGCCAGCAGCTTAGCTACAGGGAAAGAGACCCAGTACTTC

j_call: TRBJ2-7
v_call: TRBV12-3/TRBV12-4
d_call: -
clone_size: few
cdr3_aa: CASTAGVRSNLLIQPYEQYF
cdr3_nt: TGTGCCAGCACCGCCGGGGTCCGCTCTAACCTCTTAATTCAACCCTACGAGCAGTACTTC

j_call: TRBJ1-1
v_call: TRBV29-1
d_call: TRBD1
clone_size: few
cdr3_aa: CSVARTGENTEAFF
cdr3_nt: TGCAGCGTGGCCCGCACAGGGGAGAACACTGAAGCTTTCTTT

j_call: TRBJ2-6
v_call: TRBV4-2
d_call: -
clone_size: few
cdr3_aa: CASSQDQGSGANVLTF
cdr3_nt: TGTGCCAGCAGCCAAGATCAGGGCTCTGGGGCCAACGTCCTGACTTTC

j_call: TRBJ2-1
v_call: TRBV28
d_call: TRBD2
clone_size: few
cdr3_aa: CASSQTSGGETEQFF
cdr3_nt: TGTGCCAGCAGTCAAACTAGCGGGGGCGAAACGGAGCAGTTCTTC

j_call: TRBJ2-1
v_call: TRBV11-2
d_call: TRBD1
clone_size: few
cdr3_aa: CASSSSTGPRDEQFF
cdr3_nt: TGTGCCAGTAGCTCATCGACAGGGCCCAGGGATGAGCAGTTCTTC

j_call: TRBJ2-3
v_call: TRBV7-4
d_call: -
clone_size: -
cdr3_aa: CASSGRQFTDTQYF
cdr3_nt: TGTGCCAGCAGCGGGCGACAGTTCACAGATACGCAGTATTTT

j_call: TRBJ2-7
v_call: TRBV7-9
d_call: -
clone_size: medium-sized
cdr3_aa: CASSYLDQVASYEQYF
cdr3_nt: TGTGCCAGCAGCTACCTGGATCAGGTCGCCTCCTACGAGCAGTACTTC

j_call: TRBJ2-5
v_call: TRBV11-2
d_call: TRBD2
clone_size: -
cdr3_aa: CASSLSGGAGETQYF
cdr3_nt: TGTGCCAGCAGCCTTAGCGGGGGGGCAGGAGAGACCCAGTACTTC

j_call: TRBJ2-1
v_call: TRBV7-3
d_call: TRBD1
clone_size: -
cdr3_aa: CASSHSGTGDEQFF
cdr3_nt: TGTGCCAGCAGCCATTCTGGGACAGGGGATGAGCAGTTCTTC

j_call: TRBJ2-5
v_call: TRBV10-3
d_call: -
clone_size: -
cdr3_aa: CAGSRRGEETQYF
cdr3_nt: TGTGCCGGTAGCAGACGAGGTGAAGAGACCCAGTACTTC

j_call: TRBJ2-7
v_call: TRBV7-9
d_call: -
clone_size: few
cdr3_aa: CASSPLGDEQYF
cdr3_nt: TGTGCCAGCAGCCCCCTGGGGGACGAGCAGTACTTC